These T cell receptor beta chains were read from a single sample in a study of a mutant IDH1 vaccine in newly diagnosed glioma. For these receptors, no antigen is known. TCRdb's copy holds only in-frame clones and misses some; the assay was immunoSEQ multiplex PCR. The sample carries fewer than 70,000 clones, about four fifths recorded once. Material: PBMCs, obtained from a glioma patient whose treatment included an IDH1 peptide vaccine. These receptors were obtained from a man younger than 40 with glioma. Each CDR3 is given with its conserved first and last residue. D genes are given only for firm matches. Size tells how often a clone was seen (once, few, many) or the class of an expanded clone, and some rows leave it out.

j_call: TRBJ1-1
d_call: -
v_call: TRBV27
clone_size: -
cdr3_aa: CASSRLRDFEAFF
cdr3_nt: TGTGCCAGCAGTCGCCTCAGGGACTTCGAAGCTTTCTTT

j_call: TRBJ1-4
d_call: -
v_call: TRBV30
clone_size: -
cdr3_aa: CAWSVGGGTATNEKLFF
cdr3_nt: TGTGCCTGGAGTGTAGGCGGAGGGACTGCAACTAATGAAAAACTGTTTTTT

j_call: TRBJ2-7
d_call: -
v_call: TRBV10-3
clone_size: -
cdr3_aa: CAISAGRAGYTYEQYF
cdr3_nt: TGTGCCATCAGTGCCGGCCGCGCGGGGTACACATACGAGCAGTACTTC

j_call: TRBJ1-1
d_call: -
v_call: TRBV7-2
clone_size: -
cdr3_aa: CASSSPPGGRNTEAFF
cdr3_nt: TGTGCCAGCAGCTCTCCCCCGGGGGGCAGGAACACTGAAGCTTTCTTT

j_call: TRBJ2-1
d_call: -
v_call: TRBV5-1
clone_size: -
cdr3_aa: CASSSDYYNEQFF
cdr3_nt: TGCGCCAGCAGCTCGGACTACTACAATGAGCAGTTCTTC

j_call: TRBJ1-2
d_call: -
v_call: TRBV6-6
clone_size: -
cdr3_aa: CASSYSKPGGYTF
cdr3_nt: TGTGCCAGCAGTTACTCGAAACCCGGGGGCTACACCTTC

j_call: TRBJ2-2
d_call: TRBD1
v_call: TRBV11-2
clone_size: -
cdr3_aa: CASSTIPGQGNTGELFF
cdr3_nt: TGTGCCAGCAGCACCATTCCGGGACAGGGTAACACCGGGGAGCTGTTTTTT

j_call: TRBJ2-1
d_call: TRBD2
v_call: TRBV7-2
clone_size: medium-sized
cdr3_aa: CASSSGGNSYNEQFF
cdr3_nt: TGTGCCAGCAGCTCCGGGGGGAACTCCTACAATGAGCAGTTCTTC

j_call: TRBJ2-2
d_call: TRBD2
v_call: TRBV5-1
clone_size: -
cdr3_aa: CASSWTSGGTGELFF
cdr3_nt: TGCGCCAGCAGCTGGACTAGCGGGGGGACCGGGGAGCTGTTTTTT

j_call: TRBJ1-6
d_call: TRBD1
v_call: TRBV16
clone_size: -
cdr3_aa: CASREILLRDSNSPLHF
cdr3_nt: TGTGCCAGCAGAGAAATTCTATTAAGGGACAGTAATTCACCCCTCCACTTT

j_call: TRBJ2-2
d_call: -
v_call: TRBV5-1
clone_size: few
cdr3_aa: CASSLDRANTGELFF
cdr3_nt: TGCGCCAGCAGCTTGGACAGGGCAAACACCGGGGAGCTGTTTTTT

j_call: TRBJ1-5
d_call: -
v_call: TRBV5-6
clone_size: -
cdr3_aa: CASSRGGGQPQHF
cdr3_nt: TGTGCCAGCAGCAGGGGAGGCGGTCAGCCCCAGCATTTT

j_call: TRBJ1-2
d_call: -
v_call: TRBV19
clone_size: -
cdr3_aa: CASSIVPGTNNYGYTF
cdr3_nt: TGTGCCAGTAGTATAGTCCCCGGGACCAATAACTATGGCTACACCTTC

j_call: TRBJ2-1
d_call: -
v_call: TRBV28
clone_size: -
cdr3_aa: CASSTTAASSYNEQFF
cdr3_nt: TGTGCCAGCAGTACAACAGCGGCGAGCTCCTACAATGAGCAGTTCTTC

j_call: TRBJ1-6
d_call: -
v_call: TRBV28
clone_size: -
cdr3_aa: CASSPAGETSPLHF
cdr3_nt: TGTGCCAGCAGCCCGGCGGGGGAGACCTCACCCCTCCACTTT

j_call: TRBJ1-1
d_call: TRBD1
v_call: TRBV28
clone_size: -
cdr3_aa: CASSGDREITEAFF
cdr3_nt: TGTGCCAGCAGTGGGGACAGGGAAATCACTGAAGCTTTCTTT

j_call: TRBJ2-5
d_call: -
v_call: TRBV4-1
clone_size: -
cdr3_aa: CASSQVARERETQYF
cdr3_nt: TGCGCCAGCAGCCAAGTAGCTAGGGAGAGGGAGACCCAGTACTTC

j_call: TRBJ2-3
d_call: -
v_call: TRBV27
clone_size: -
cdr3_aa: CASRPGAYSTDTQYF
cdr3_nt: TGTGCCAGCAGACCTGGGGCATACAGCACAGATACGCAGTATTTT

j_call: TRBJ2-7
d_call: TRBD2
v_call: TRBV28
clone_size: -
cdr3_aa: CASSRILAGTYEQYF
cdr3_nt: TGTGCCAGCAGTCGAATACTAGCGGGGACCTACGAGCAGTACTTC

j_call: TRBJ1-2
d_call: TRBD1
v_call: TRBV15
clone_size: once
cdr3_aa: CATSRRTGAEYGYTF
cdr3_nt: TGTGCCACCAGCAGAAGGACAGGGGCGGAGTATGGCTACACCTTC

j_call: TRBJ1-1
d_call: -
v_call: TRBV19
clone_size: -
cdr3_aa: CASSMGGLNTEAFF
cdr3_nt: TGTGCCAGTAGTATGGGCGGGTTGAACACTGAAGCTTTCTTT

j_call: TRBJ2-7
d_call: -
v_call: TRBV19
clone_size: -
cdr3_aa: CASSVNSHTAYEQYF
cdr3_nt: TGTGCCAGTAGTGTTAACTCCCACACCGCCTACGAGCAGTACTTC

j_call: TRBJ2-5
d_call: TRBD2
v_call: TRBV30
clone_size: -
cdr3_aa: CALSIAGPQETQYF
cdr3_nt: TGTGCCTTGAGTATAGCGGGGCCCCAAGAGACCCAGTACTTC

j_call: TRBJ2-1
d_call: -
v_call: TRBV5-4
clone_size: -
cdr3_aa: CASSFWGIVCLAWHEQFF
cdr3_nt: TGTGCCAGCAGCTTTTGGGGGATAGTATGTCTCGCGTGGCATGAGCAGTTCTTC

j_call: TRBJ1-2
d_call: -
v_call: TRBV4-1
clone_size: once
cdr3_aa: CASSQPSGGGQRNYGYTF
cdr3_nt: TGCGCCAGCAGCCAGCCCAGTGGGGGCGGACAGAGGAACTATGGCTACACCTTC

j_call: TRBJ2-3
d_call: -
v_call: TRBV10-1
clone_size: -
cdr3_aa: CASSENATDTQYF
cdr3_nt: TGCGCCAGCAGTGAAAATGCCACAGATACGCAGTATTTT

j_call: TRBJ1-1
d_call: -
v_call: TRBV10-3
clone_size: once
cdr3_aa: CAIKVRGDSNTEAFF
cdr3_nt: TGTGCCATCAAAGTTCGGGGGGATTCGAACACTGAAGCTTTCTTT

j_call: TRBJ2-1
d_call: TRBD2
v_call: TRBV18
clone_size: -
cdr3_aa: CASSPRSGGYNEQFF
cdr3_nt: TGTGCCAGCTCACCACGGAGCGGGGGATACAATGAGCAGTTCTTC

j_call: TRBJ1-5
d_call: TRBD1
v_call: TRBV28
clone_size: -
cdr3_aa: CASSFARDRGPNQPQHF
cdr3_nt: TGTGCCAGCAGTTTCGCCCGGGACAGGGGCCCCAATCAGCCCCAGCATTTT

j_call: TRBJ2-5
d_call: -
v_call: TRBV5-1
clone_size: few
cdr3_aa: CASSLGVEETQYF
cdr3_nt: TGCGCCAGCAGCTTGGGAGTCGAAGAGACCCAGTACTTC

j_call: TRBJ2-1
d_call: TRBD2
v_call: TRBV7-9
clone_size: -
cdr3_aa: CASSSSGGPYNEQFF
cdr3_nt: TGTGCCAGCAGCTCTAGCGGGGGTCCCTACAATGAGCAGTTCTTC

j_call: TRBJ1-2
d_call: -
v_call: TRBV2
clone_size: -
cdr3_aa: CASSERGVPGGYTF
cdr3_nt: TGTGCCAGCAGTGAGAGGGGAGTCCCTGGTGGCTACACCTTC

j_call: TRBJ2-7
d_call: -
v_call: TRBV7-2
clone_size: -
cdr3_aa: CASSLDWGTPSYEQYF
cdr3_nt: TGTGCCAGCAGCTTAGACTGGGGGACTCCATCCTACGAGCAGTACTTC